A selection of T cell receptor beta chains follows, all from one sample in a study of blood T cell repertoires in COVID-19. Generated by immunoSEQ multiplex PCR, the TCRdb table keeps only in-frame clones and is missing some. There are roughly 56,000 clones in the sample; almost 95% occur only once, and 4.6% lies in the top ten. Input material: peripheral blood. These receptors were obtained from a man aged 50 to 60 with active COVID-19. Both conserved end residues are part of each CDR3. The order of the fields is J gene, D gene, V gene, clone size, CDR3 protein, CDR3 DNA. D genes are given only for firm matches. The listing skips clone size in some rows; elsewhere it reads once, few, many or a size class.

>TRBJ1-1|NA|TRBV6-1|NA
CASSESNGRIAFF
TGTGCCAGCAGTGAAAGTAACGGGAGGATCGCTTTCTTT
>TRBJ2-1|NA|TRBV25-1|NA
CASSPPRSAYNEQFF
TGTGCCAGCAGTCCTCCGCGGTCAGCCTACAATGAGCAGTTCTTC
>TRBJ1-2|TRBD1|TRBV5-6|NA
CASSTSRGRLGYTF
TGTGCCAGCAGCACCTCCAGGGGGCGGTTGGGCTACACCTTC
>TRBJ2-1|NA|TRBV11-1|NA
CASAIEVTSDYNEQFF
TGTGCCAGCGCGATCGAAGTAACCTCTGATTACAATGAGCAGTTCTTC
>TRBJ2-7|TRBD1|TRBV5-1|NA
CASSIRDRGNYEQYF
TGCGCCAGCAGCATCCGGGACAGGGGTAACTACGAGCAGTACTTC
>TRBJ2-1|NA|TRBV28|once
CASRGADGNSYNEQFF
TGTGCCAGCAGGGGAGCGGACGGCAACTCCTACAATGAGCAGTTCTTC
>TRBJ1-6|NA|TRBV5-1|few
CASSLVQGGDNSPLHF
TGCGCCAGCAGCTTGGTTCAGGGAGGGGATAATTCACCCCTCCACTTT
>TRBJ2-5|TRBD1|TRBV3-1/TRBV3-2|NA
CASSQEGTGETQYF
TGTGCCAGCAGCCAAGAAGGGACAGGAGAGACCCAGTACTTC
>TRBJ2-7|NA|TRBV30|NA
CAWSASGYEQYF
TGTGCCTGGAGCGCCTCCGGGTACGAGCAGTACTTC
>TRBJ1-2|NA|TRBV18|NA
CASSAIGDYGYTF
TGTGCCAGCTCAGCTATTGGAGACTATGGCTACACCTTC
>TRBJ2-3|TRBD1|TRBV4-2|NA
CASSQDQGVFTDTQYF
TGTGCCAGCAGCCAAGATCAGGGGGTTTTCACAGATACGCAGTATTTT
>TRBJ1-1|TRBD1|TRBV10-3|NA
CAISESGTGPAFF
TGTGCCATCAGTGAGTCCGGGACAGGGCCAGCTTTCTTT
>TRBJ1-1|NA|TRBV27|NA
CASSDLVRLRNTEAFF
TGTGCCAGCAGTGATCTCGTCAGGTTGAGGAACACTGAAGCTTTCTTT
>TRBJ1-5|NA|TRBV19|NA
CASSIDRATQPQHF
TGTGCCAGTAGTATAGACAGGGCGACGCAGCCCCAGCATTTT
>TRBJ2-4|NA|TRBV12-3/TRBV12-4|few
CASSSSRDIQYF
TGTGCCAGCAGTTCCTCCCGTGACATTCAGTACTTC
>TRBJ1-5|NA|TRBV18|NA
CASSPHRDQPQHF
TGTGCCAGCTCACCCCACAGAGATCAGCCCCAGCATTTT
>TRBJ2-7|NA|TRBV6-2/TRBV6-3|NA
CASSYGPYSEQYF
TGTGCCAGCAGTTACGGCCCCTACAGCGAGCAGTACTTC
>TRBJ1-6|TRBD1|TRBV7-9|NA
CASSLDFRQGLGTPLHF
TGTGCCAGCAGCTTAGATTTCCGACAGGGGTTGGGTACACCCCTCCACTTT
>TRBJ1-6|TRBD1|TRBV19|NA
CASSTRTGANSPLHF
TGTGCCAGTAGTACCAGGACAGGAGCTAATTCACCCCTCCACTTT
>TRBJ2-7|NA|TRBV5-1|NA
CASSQGTGKVEQYF
TGCGCCAGCAGCCAGGGAACAGGGAAAGTCGAGCAGTACTTC
>TRBJ2-3|NA|TRBV4-2|NA
CASSQDLVGTDTQYF
TGTGCCAGCAGCCAAGATCTTGTCGGCACAGATACGCAGTATTTT
>TRBJ2-1|NA|TRBV11-3|NA
CASSPSRNEQFF
TGTGCCAGCAGCCCCTCCCGGAATGAGCAGTTCTTC
>TRBJ1-2|TRBD1|TRBV28|NA
CASTFPRDRGAGYTF
TGTGCCAGCACTTTCCCCCGAGACAGGGGGGCTGGCTACACCTTC
>TRBJ2-1|TRBD2|TRBV7-8|once
CASIVSLGLAGGDEQFF
TGTGCCTCGATAGTGAGCCTGGGACTAGCGGGGGGAGATGAGCAGTTCTTC
>TRBJ2-2|NA|TRBV5-1|few
CASSLSVTGELFF
TGCGCCAGCAGCCTTAGCGTCACCGGGGAGCTGTTTTTT
>TRBJ1-1|NA|TRBV27|NA
CATFRNTEAFF
TGTGCCACCTTCAGGAACACTGAAGCTTTCTTT
>TRBJ1-1|TRBD1|TRBV9|NA
CASSATDRGTTEAFF
TGTGCCAGCAGCGCCACGGACAGGGGTACCACTGAAGCTTTCTTT
>TRBJ2-3|NA|TRBV9|NA
CASSVGALGGPDTQYF
TGTGCCAGCAGCGTAGGAGCCCTCGGTGGGCCCGATACGCAGTATTTT
>TRBJ2-7|TRBD2|TRBV7-2|NA
CASSLRSGGPYEQYF
TGTGCCAGCAGCTTACGGTCGGGGGGACCTTACGAGCAGTACTTC
>TRBJ1-6|NA|TRBV6-5|NA
CASREDGDSPLHF
TGTGCCAGCAGAGAGGACGGGGATTCACCCCTCCACTTT
>TRBJ1-1|NA|TRBV18|NA
CASSTREGTEAFF
TGTGCCAGCTCAACCAGGGAGGGCACTGAAGCTTTCTTT
>TRBJ2-2|NA|TRBV5-1|NA
CASASLPTTVNTGELFF
TGCGCCAGCGCCTCTCTACCGACAACCGTAAACACCGGGGAGCTGTTTTTT
>TRBJ1-3|NA|TRBV28|NA
CASSFRGGKGNTIYF
TGTGCCAGCAGTTTTCGAGGGGGAAAGGGAAACACCATATATTTT
>TRBJ2-5|TRBD1|TRBV5-1|NA
CASSPGTGGYQETQYF
TGCGCCAGCAGCCCCGGGACAGGGGGGTATCAAGAGACCCAGTACTTC
>TRBJ2-1|TRBD2|TRBV7-6|NA
CASSISGRSYNEQFF
TGTGCCAGCAGCATTAGCGGGAGATCCTACAATGAGCAGTTCTTC
>TRBJ1-3|TRBD1|TRBV5-4|NA
CASSSQGAGNTIYF
TGTGCCAGCAGCTCGCAGGGGGCCGGAAACACCATATATTTT
>TRBJ2-2|TRBD1|TRBV15|NA
CATSRRTGSNTGELFF
TGTGCCACCAGCAGGAGGACAGGATCGAACACCGGGGAGCTGTTTTTT
>TRBJ2-7|NA|TRBV2|NA
CASSLSSGAYEQYF
TGTGCCAGCAGTTTATCGAGCGGTGCCTACGAGCAGTACTTC
>TRBJ2-2|TRBD2|TRBV19|NA
CASRPGGGEGTGELFF
TGTGCCAGTAGACCCGGGGGGGGAGAAGGCACCGGGGAGCTGTTTTTT
>TRBJ1-5|TRBD1|TRBV2|NA
CASSSGTGGLNQPQHF
TGTGCCAGCAGTTCCGGGACAGGGGGCTTAAATCAGCCCCAGCATTTT
>TRBJ1-4|NA|TRBV4-3|once
CASSQTGTHDEKLFF
TGCGCCAGCAGCCAAACCGGGACACATGATGAAAAACTGTTTTTT
>TRBJ2-5|NA|TRBV7-9|NA
CASSLEQEETQYF
TGTGCCAGCAGCTTAGAACAGGAAGAGACCCAGTACTTC
>TRBJ2-7|NA|TRBV7-3|NA
CASSLWGSSSTYEQYF
TGTGCCAGCAGCTTATGGGGCAGTTCCTCCACCTACGAGCAGTACTTC
>TRBJ2-7|NA|TRBV7-8|NA
CASSTVDSPLLSYEQYF
TGTGCCAGCAGCACAGTAGACAGTCCGCTACTAAGCTACGAGCAGTACTTC
>TRBJ2-1|NA|TRBV10-3|NA
CAIRQTESSYNEQFF
TGTGCCATCAGGCAGACAGAGAGCTCCTACAATGAGCAGTTCTTC